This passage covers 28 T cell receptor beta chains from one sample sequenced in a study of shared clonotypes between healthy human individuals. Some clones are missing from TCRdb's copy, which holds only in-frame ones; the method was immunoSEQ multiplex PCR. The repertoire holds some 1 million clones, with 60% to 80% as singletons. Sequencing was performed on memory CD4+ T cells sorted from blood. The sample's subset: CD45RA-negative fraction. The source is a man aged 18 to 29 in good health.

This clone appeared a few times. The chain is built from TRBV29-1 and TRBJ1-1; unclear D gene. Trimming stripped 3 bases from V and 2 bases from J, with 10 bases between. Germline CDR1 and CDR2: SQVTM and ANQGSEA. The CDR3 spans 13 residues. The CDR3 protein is CSVEREPNTEAFF. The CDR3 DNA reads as TGCAGCGTTGAGCGGGAACCCAACACTGAAGCTTTCTTT. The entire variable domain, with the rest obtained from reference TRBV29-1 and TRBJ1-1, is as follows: SAVISQKPSRDICQRGTSLTIQCQVDSQVTMMFWYRQQPGQSLTLIATANQGSEATYESGFVIDKFPISRPNLTFSTLTVSNMSPEDSSIYLCSVEREPNTEAFFGQGTRLTVV.

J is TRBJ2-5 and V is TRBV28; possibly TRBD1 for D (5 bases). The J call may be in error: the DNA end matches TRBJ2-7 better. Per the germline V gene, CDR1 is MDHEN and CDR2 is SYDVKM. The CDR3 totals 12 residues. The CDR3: CASRVRAYEQYF. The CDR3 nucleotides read TGTGCCAGCCGGGTCAGGGCATACGAGCAGTACTTC.

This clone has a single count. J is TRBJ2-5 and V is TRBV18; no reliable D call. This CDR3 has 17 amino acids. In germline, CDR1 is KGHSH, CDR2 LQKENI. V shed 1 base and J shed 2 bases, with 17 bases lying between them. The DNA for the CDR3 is TGTGCCAGCTCACCACAAGTCGGACGACAAATTCAAGAGACCCAGTACTTC. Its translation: CASSPQVGRQIQETQYF. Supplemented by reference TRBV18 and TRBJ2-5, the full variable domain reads NAGVMQNPRHLVRRRGQEARLRCSPMKGHSHVYWYRQLPEEGLKFMVYLQKENIIDESGMPKERFSAEFPKEGPSILRIQQVVRGDSAAYFCASSPQVGRQIQETQYFGPGTRLLVL.

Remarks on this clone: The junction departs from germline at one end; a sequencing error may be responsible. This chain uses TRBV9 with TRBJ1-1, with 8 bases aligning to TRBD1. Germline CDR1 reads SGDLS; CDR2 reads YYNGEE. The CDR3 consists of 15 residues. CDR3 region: CASSVAGGANTEAFF. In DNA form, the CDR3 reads TGTGCCAGCAGTGTAGCAGGGGGCGCAAACACTGAAGCTTTCTTT.

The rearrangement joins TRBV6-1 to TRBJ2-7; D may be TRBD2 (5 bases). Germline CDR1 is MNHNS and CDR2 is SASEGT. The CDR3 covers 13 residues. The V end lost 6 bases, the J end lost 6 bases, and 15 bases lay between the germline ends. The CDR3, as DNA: TGTGCCAGCAGCCCTAAGTCCGGGATCGAGCAGTACTTC. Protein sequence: CASSPKSGIEQYF.

CDR3 region: CASSLIAGEQFF. The CDR3, as DNA: TGTGCCAGCAGCTTGATAGCGGGCGAGCAGTTCTTC. The rearrangement links TRBV5-4 to TRBJ2-1; TRBD2 matches at 7 bases. CDR1 is SGHNT, CDR2 YYREEE, per germline (reference sequence). The junction had 2 bases not matched to a gene; V was cut back by 1 base and J by 10 bases. There are 12 residues in the CDR3.

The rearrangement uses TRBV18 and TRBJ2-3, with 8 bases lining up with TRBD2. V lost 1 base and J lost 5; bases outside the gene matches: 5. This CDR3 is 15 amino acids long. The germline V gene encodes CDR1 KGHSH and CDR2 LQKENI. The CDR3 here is CASSPRSGGEDTQYF. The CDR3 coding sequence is TGTGCCAGCTCACCACGGAGCGGGGGAGAAGATACGCAGTATTTT.

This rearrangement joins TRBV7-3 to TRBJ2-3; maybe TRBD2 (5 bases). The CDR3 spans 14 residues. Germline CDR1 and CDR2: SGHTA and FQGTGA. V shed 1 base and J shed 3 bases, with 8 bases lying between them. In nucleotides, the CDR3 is TGTGCCAGCAGCTTAAGCGGGTTAACAGATACGCAGTATTTT. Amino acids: CASSLSGLTDTQYF. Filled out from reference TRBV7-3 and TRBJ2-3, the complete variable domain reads GAGVSQTPSNKVTEKGKYVELRCDPISGHTALYWYRQSLGQGPEFLIYFQGTGAADDSGLPNDRFFAVRPEGSVSTLKIQRTERGDSAVYLCASSLSGLTDTQYFGPGTRLTVL.

Here the CDR3 DNA reads TGTGCCAGCTCCTCCAACAGGGGAGGAAACACCGGGGAGCTGTTTTTT. It encodes CASSSNRGGNTGELFF. This sequence joins TRBV18 and TRBJ2-2, with D perhaps TRBD1 (7 bases). Between the trimmed V and J ends, which lost 6 bases and 2 bases, there was a span of 16 bases. The CDR3 consists of 16 residues. CDR1 and CDR2 (germline): KGHSH, LQKENI.

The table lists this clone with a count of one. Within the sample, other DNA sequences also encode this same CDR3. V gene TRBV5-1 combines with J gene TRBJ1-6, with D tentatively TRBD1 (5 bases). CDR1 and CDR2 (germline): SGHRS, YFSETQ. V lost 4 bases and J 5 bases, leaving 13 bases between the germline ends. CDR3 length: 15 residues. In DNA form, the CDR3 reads TGCGCCAGCAGCACTGGGCAGGGTGATAATTCACCCCTCCACTTT. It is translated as CASSTGQGDNSPLHF.

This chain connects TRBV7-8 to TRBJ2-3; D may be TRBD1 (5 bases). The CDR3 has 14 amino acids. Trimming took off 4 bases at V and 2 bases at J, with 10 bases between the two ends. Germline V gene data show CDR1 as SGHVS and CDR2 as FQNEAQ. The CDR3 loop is CASSSPTVTDTQYF. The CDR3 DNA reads TGTGCCAGCAGCTCCCCGACAGTCACAGATACGCAGTATTTT.

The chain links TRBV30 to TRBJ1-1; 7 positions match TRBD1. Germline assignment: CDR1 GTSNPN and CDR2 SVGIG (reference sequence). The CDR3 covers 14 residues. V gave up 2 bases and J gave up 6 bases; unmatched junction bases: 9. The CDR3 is CAWSTKGGSPEAFF. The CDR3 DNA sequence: TGTGCCTGGAGTACAAAAGGGGGCAGCCCTGAAGCTTTCTTT.

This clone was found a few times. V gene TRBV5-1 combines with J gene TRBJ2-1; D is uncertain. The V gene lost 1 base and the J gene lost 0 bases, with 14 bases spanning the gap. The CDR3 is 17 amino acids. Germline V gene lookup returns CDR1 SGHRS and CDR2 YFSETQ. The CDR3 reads CASSLIGSRSSYNEQFF. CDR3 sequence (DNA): TGCGCCAGCAGCTTGATCGGCAGCCGGAGCTCCTACAATGAGCAGTTCTTC.

CDR3 sequence: CASSARGLADYTDTQYF. The CDR3 nucleotides read TGTGCCAGCAGCGCCAGGGGACTAGCAGATTACACAGATACGCAGTATTTT. V and J are TRBV9 and TRBJ2-3, with TRBD2 identical over 9 bases. The CDR3 runs 17 residues. From germline, CDR1 is SGDLS and CDR2 YYNGEE. V lost 3 bases and J lost 2; bases outside the gene matches: 10.

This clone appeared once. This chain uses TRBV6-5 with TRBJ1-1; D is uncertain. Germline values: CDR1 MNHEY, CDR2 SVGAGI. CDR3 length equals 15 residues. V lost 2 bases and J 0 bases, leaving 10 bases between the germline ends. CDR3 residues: CASSYDTALNTEAFF. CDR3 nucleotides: TGTGCCAGCAGTTACGATACAGCCTTGAACACTGAAGCTTTCTTT.

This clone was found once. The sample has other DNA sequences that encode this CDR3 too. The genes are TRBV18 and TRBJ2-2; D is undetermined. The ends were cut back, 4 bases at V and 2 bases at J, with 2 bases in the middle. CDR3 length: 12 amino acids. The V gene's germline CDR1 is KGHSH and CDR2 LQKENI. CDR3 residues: CASSHNTGELFF. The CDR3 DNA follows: TGTGCCAGCTCACATAACACCGGGGAGCTGTTTTTT.

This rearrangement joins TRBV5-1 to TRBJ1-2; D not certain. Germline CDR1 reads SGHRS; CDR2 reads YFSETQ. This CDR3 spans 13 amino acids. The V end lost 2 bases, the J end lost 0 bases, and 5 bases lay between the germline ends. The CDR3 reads CASSFGANYGYTF. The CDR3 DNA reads TGCGCCAGCAGCTTTGGGGCTAACTATGGCTACACCTTC.

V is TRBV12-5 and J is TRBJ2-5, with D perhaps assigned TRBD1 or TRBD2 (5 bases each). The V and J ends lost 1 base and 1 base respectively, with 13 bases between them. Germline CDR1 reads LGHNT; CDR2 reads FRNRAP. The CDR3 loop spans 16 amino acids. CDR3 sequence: CASGLGGTGAQETQYF. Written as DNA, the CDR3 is TGTGCTAGTGGTTTGGGGGGTACCGGGGCCCAAGAGACCCAGTACTTC.

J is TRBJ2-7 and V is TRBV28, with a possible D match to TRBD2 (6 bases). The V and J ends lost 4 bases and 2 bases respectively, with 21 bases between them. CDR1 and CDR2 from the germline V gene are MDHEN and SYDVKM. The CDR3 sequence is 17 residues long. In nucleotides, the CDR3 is TGTGCCAGCAGTTCCCTTCCGGGACGGCGGGGTACCTACGAGCAGTACTTC. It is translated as CASSSLPGRRGTYEQYF.

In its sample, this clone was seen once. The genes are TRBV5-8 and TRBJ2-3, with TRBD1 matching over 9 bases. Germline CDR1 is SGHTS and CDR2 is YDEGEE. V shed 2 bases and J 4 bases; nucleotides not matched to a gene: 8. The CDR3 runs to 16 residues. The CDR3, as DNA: TGTGCCAGCAGCTTATCTGGACAGGGGATCGCAGATACGCAGTATTTT. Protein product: CASSLSGQGIADTQYF.

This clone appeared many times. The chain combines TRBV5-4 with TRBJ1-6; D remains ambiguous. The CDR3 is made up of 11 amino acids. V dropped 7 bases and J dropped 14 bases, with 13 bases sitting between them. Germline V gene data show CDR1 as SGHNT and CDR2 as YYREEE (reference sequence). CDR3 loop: CASSIEGALHF. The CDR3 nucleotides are TGTGCCAGCTCTATAGAAGGTGCCCTCCACTTT.

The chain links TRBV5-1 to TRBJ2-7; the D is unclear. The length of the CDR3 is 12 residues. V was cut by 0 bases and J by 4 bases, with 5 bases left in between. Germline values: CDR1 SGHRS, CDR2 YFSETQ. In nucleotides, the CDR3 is TGCGCCAGCAGCTTGGTGGAATACGAGCAGTACTTC. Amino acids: CASSLVEYEQYF. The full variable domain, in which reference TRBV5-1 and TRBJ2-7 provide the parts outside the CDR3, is KAGVTQTPRYLIKTRGQQVTLSCSPISGHRSVSWYQQTPGQGLQFLFEYFSETQRNKGNFPGRFSGRQFSNSRSEMNVSTLELGDSALYLCASSLVEYEQYFGPGTRLTVT.

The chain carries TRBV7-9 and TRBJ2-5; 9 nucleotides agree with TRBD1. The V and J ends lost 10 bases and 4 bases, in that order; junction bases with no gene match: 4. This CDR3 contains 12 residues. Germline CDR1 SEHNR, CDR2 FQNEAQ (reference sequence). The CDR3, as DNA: TGTGCCACTGGACAGGGGACAGAGACCCAGTACTTC. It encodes CATGQGTETQYF.

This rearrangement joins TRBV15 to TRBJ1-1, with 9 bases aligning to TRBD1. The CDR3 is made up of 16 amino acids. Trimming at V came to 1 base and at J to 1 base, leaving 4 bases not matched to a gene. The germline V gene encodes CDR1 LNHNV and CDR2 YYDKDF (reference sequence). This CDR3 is CATSRGRTGANTEAFF. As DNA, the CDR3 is TGTGCCACCAGCAGAGGACGGACAGGGGCGAACACTGAAGCTTTCTTT.

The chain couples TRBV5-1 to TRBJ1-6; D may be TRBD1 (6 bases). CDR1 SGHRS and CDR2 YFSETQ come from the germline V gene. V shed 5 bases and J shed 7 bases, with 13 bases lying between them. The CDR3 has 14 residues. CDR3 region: CASRFTQGNSPLHF. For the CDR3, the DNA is TGCGCCAGCAGATTTACGCAGGGGAATTCACCCCTCCACTTT.

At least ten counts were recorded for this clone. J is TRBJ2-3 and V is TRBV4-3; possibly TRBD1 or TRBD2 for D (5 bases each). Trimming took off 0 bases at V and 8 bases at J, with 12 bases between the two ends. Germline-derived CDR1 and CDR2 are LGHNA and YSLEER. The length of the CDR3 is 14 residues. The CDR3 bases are TGCGCCAGCAGCCAAGACCTCGGGGCAGGTACGCAGTATTTT. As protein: CASSQDLGAGTQYF.

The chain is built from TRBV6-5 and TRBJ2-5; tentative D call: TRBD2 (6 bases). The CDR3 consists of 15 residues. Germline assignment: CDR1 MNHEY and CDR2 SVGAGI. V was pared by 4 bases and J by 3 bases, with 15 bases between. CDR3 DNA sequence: TGTGCCAGCAGTTCCACGGGGCCGGGGGAAGAGACCCAGTACTTC. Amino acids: CASSSTGPGEETQYF.

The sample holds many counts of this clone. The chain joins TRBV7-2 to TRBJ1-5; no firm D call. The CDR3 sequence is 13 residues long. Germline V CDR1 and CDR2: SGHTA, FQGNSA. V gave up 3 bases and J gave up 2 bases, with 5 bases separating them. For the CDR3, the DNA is TGTGCCAGCAGCTTCGAGGGCAATCAGCCCCAGCATTTT. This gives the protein CASSFEGNQPQHF.